This T cell receptor beta chain appears in the sequencing data of a study of CD8+CD57+ T cells in acquired aplastic anemia. Investigators profiled TCR beta VDJ and CDR3 from genomic DNA template. TCRdb recomputed calls from the reads with MiXCR, one row per CDR3 protein. There are under 250,000 distinct CDR3 sequences in the sample; around 45% occur only once, and about 8.3% lies in the top ten. The patients chosen for sequencing had shown expansion of CD8+CD57+ cells (detected by flow cytometry). Each patient gave a blood sample that was collected before any therapy had been received. This clonotype was seen ten or more times. The V gene's germline CDR1 is LNHDA and CDR2 SQIVND (reference sequence). Trimming took off 8 bases at V and 5 bases at J, with 13 bases between the two ends. This CDR3 contains 13 residues.

The chain carries TRBV19 and TRBJ2-1, with D uncertain. The specimen sequenced was sorted CD4+, CD8+, or CD8+CD57+ T cells (not recorded which) from PBMCs. The receptor was isolated from a human donor with aplastic anemia. CDR3 sequence reads: CASGLGSHNEQFF. The CDR3 DNA is TGTGCCAGTGGGTTAGGCTCACACAATGAGCAGTTCTTC. Together with reference TRBV19 and TRBJ2-1, the CDR3 gives the full variable domain: DGGITQSPKYLFRKEGQNVTLSCEQNLNHDAMYWYRQDPGQGLRLIYYSQIVNDFQKGDIAEGYSVSREKKESFPLTVTSAQKNPTAFYLCASGLGSHNEQFFGPGTRLTVL.